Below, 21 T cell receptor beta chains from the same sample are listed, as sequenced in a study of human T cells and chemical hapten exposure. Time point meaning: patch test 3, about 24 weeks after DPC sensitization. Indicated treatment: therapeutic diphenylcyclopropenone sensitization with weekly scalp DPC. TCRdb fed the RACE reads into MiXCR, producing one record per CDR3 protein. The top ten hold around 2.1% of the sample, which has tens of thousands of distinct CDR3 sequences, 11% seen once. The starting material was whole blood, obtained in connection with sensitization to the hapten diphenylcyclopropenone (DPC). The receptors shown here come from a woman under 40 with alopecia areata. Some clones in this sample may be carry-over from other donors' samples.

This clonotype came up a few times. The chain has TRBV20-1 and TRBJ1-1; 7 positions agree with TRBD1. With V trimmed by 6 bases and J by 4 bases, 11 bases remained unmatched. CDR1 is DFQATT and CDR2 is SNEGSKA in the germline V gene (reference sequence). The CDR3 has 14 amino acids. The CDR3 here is CSADDRVAGTEAFF. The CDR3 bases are TGCAGTGCCGATGACAGGGTGGCAGGCACTGAAGCTTTCTTT.

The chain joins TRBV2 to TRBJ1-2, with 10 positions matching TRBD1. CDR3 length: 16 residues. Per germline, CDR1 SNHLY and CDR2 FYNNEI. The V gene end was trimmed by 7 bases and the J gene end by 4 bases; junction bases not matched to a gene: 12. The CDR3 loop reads CASMRDRGVSGYGYTF. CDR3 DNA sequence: TGTGCCAGCATGCGGGACAGGGGAGTGAGTGGCTATGGCTACACCTTC.

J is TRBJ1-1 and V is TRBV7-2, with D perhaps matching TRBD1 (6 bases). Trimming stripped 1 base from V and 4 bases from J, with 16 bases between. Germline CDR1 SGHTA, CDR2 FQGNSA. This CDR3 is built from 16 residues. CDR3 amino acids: CASSLDGGRWGTEAFF. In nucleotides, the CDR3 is TGTGCCAGCAGCTTAGACGGGGGGCGCTGGGGCACTGAAGCTTTCTTT.

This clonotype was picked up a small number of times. The CDR3 region has the DNA TGTGCCAGCAGCCCAGGACCGGGACGAGAGACCCAGTACTTC. Translation: CASSPGPGRETQYF. The chain couples TRBV7-6 to TRBJ2-5, with D perhaps assigned TRBD1 or TRBD2 (5 bases each). The CDR3 length is 14 residues. Trimming shortened V by 5 bases and J by 4 bases, and 14 bases separated the two germline ends. Germline-derived CDR1 and CDR2 are SGHVS and FNYEAQ.

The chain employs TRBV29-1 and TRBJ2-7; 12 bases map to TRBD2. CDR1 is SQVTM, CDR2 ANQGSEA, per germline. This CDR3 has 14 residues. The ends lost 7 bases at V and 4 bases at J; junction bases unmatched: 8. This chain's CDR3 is CSAETSGSGYEQYF. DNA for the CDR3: TGCAGCGCCGAGACTAGCGGGAGTGGGTACGAGCAGTACTTC.

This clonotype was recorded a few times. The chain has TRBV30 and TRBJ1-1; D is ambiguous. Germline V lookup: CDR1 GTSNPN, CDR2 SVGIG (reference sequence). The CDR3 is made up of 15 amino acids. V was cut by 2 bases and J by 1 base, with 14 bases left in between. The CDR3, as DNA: TGTGCCTGGAGTACTAAGCCGGCAGGGAACACTGAAGCTTTCTTT. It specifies CAWSTKPAGNTEAFF.

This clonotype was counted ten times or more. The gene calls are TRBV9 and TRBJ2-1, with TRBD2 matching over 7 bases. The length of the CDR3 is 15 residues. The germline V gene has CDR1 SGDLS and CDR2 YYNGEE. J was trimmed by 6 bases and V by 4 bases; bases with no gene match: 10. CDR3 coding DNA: TGTGCCAGCAGCCCCGGGGTAGCGGGTCCCAATGAGCAGTTCTTC. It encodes CASSPGVAGPNEQFF.

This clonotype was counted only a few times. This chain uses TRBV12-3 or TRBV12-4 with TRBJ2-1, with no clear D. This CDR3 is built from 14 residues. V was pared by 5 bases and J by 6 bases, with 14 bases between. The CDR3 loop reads CASSSNSIRNEQFF. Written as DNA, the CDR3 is TGTGCCAGCAGTAGTAACTCGATCCGCAATGAGCAGTTCTTC.

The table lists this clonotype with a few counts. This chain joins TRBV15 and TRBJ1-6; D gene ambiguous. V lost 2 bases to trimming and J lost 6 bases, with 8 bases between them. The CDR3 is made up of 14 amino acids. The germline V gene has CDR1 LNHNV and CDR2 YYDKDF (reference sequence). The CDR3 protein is CATSRSGFNSPLHF. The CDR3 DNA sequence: TGTGCCACCAGCAGATCGGGGTTTAATTCACCCCTCCACTTT.

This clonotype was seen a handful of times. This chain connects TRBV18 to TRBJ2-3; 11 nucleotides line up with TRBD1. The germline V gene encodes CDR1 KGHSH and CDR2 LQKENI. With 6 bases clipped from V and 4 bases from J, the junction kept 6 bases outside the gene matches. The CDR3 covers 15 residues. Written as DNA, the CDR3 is TGTGCCAGCTCGCTACGGACAGGGGGCGCAGATACGCAGTATTTT. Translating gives CASSLRTGGADTQYF.

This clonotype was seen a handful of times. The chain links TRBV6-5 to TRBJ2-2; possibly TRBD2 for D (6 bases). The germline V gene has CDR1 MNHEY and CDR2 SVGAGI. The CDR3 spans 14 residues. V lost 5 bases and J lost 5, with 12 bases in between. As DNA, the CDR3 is TGTGCCAGCAGTCAGCTAAGCGGGACCGGGGAGCTGTTTTTT. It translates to CASSQLSGTGELFF.

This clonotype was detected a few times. DNA of the CDR3: TGTGCCAGCAGCTTCCAAAGCGGGACAGGGGTCTATAACTATGGCTACACCTTC. Translation gives CASSFQSGTGVYNYGYTF. The genes are TRBV7-2 and TRBJ1-2; 10 bases are shared with TRBD1. V lost 3 bases to trimming and J lost 1 base; unmatched junction nucleotides: 11. This CDR3 contains 18 residues. CDR1 SGHTA and CDR2 FQGNSA come from the germline V gene.

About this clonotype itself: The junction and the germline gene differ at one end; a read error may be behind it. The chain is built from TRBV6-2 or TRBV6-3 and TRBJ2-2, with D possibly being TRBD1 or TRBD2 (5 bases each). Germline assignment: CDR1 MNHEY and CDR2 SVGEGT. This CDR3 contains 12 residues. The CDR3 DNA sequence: TGTGCCAGCAGTCGGAATATCGGGGACCTGTTTTTT. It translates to CASSRNIGDLFF.

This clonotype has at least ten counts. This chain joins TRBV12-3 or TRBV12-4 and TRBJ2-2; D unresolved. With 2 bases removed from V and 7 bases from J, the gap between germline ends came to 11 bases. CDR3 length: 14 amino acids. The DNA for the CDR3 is TGTGCCAGCAGTTTACTGGTAGGGCGCGGGGAGCTGTTTTTT. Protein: CASSLLVGRGELFF.

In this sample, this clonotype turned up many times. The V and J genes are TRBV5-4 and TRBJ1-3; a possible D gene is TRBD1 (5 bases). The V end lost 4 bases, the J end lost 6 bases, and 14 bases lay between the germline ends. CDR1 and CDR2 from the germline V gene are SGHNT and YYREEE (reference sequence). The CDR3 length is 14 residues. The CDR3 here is CASSRRGEENTIYF. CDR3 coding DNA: TGTGCCAGCAGCCGGCGGGGGGAGGAAAACACCATATATTTT.

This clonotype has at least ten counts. CDR3 loop: CASTQRRAEPRSTGELFF. CDR3 nucleotide sequence: TGCGCCAGCACCCAACGACGGGCCGAGCCGCGAAGCACCGGGGAGCTGTTTTTT. This chain links TRBV5-1 with TRBJ2-2; D not certain. The CDR3 totals 18 residues. Germline V CDR1 and CDR2: SGHRS, YFSETQ. V lost 6 bases, J lost 4 bases, and 25 bases lay in between.

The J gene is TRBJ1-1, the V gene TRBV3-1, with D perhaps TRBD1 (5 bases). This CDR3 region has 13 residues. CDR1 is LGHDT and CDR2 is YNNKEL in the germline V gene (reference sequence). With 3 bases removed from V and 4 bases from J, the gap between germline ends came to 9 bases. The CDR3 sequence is CASSHMGGTEAFF. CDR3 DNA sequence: TGTGCCAGCAGCCATATGGGGGGCACTGAAGCTTTCTTT.

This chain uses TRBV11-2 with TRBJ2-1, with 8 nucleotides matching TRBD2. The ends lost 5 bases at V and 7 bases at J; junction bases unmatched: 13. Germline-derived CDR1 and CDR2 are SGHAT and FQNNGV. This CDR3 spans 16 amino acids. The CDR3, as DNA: TGTGCCAGCAGCCAACGAGCGAGCGGGAGAGGGAATGAGCAGTTCTTC. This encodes CASSQRASGRGNEQFF.

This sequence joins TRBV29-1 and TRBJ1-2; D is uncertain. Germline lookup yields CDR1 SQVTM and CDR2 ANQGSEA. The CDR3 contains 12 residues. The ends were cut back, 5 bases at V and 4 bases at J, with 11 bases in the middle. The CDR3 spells CSVRPSGYGYTF. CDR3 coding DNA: TGCAGCGTTCGACCGTCTGGCTATGGCTACACCTTC.

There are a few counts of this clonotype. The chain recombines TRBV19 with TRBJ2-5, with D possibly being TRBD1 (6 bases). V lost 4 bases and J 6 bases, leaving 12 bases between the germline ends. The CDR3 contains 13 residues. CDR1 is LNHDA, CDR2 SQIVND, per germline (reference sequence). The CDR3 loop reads CASSTTGFKTQYF. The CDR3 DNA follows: TGTGCCAGTAGTACCACAGGGTTCAAGACCCAGTACTTC. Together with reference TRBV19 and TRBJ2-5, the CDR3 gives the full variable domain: DGGITQSPKYLFRKEGQNVTLSCEQNLNHDAMYWYRQDPGQGLRLIYYSQIVNDFQKGDIAEGYSVSREKKESFPLTVTSAQKNPTAFYLCASSTTGFKTQYFGPGTRLLVL.

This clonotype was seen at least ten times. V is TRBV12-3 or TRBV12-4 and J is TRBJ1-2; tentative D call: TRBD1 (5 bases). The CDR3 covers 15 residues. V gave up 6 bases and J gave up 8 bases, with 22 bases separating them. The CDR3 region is CASSLPGTGGKGYTF. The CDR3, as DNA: TGTGCCAGCAGCCTCCCCGGGACGGGGGGTAAAGGCTACACCTTC.